These 29 T cell receptor beta chains were all obtained from the same sample, sequenced in a study of PD-1 blockade in classical Hodgkin lymphoma. Libraries were prepared by immunoSEQ multiplex PCR; TCRdb keeps only in-frame clonotypes and omits some of them. The table includes 9,000 to 10,000 clones, around nine tenths detected once. Every patient experienced relapse after autologous stem cell transplantation, and brentuximab vedotin exposure varied. Material: peripheral blood mononuclear cells (PBMCs), obtained at baseline. The receptors derive from a human donor with classical Hodgkin lymphoma.

The chain carries TRBV5-5 and TRBJ2-7; TRBD1 aligns across 7 bases. Germline V gene data show CDR1 as SGHKS and CDR2 as YYEKEE (reference sequence). After removal of 4 bases from V and 3 bases from J, the junction contained 10 bases not matched to a gene. The length of the CDR3 is 15 residues. The CDR3 reads CASSDKTGQGYEQYF. CDR3 nucleotide sequence: TGTGCCAGCAGCGACAAGACAGGGCAAGGCTACGAGCAGTACTTC. The variable domain in full, with the rest retrieved from reference TRBV5-5 and TRBJ2-7, is DAGVTQSPTHLIKTRGQQVTLRCSPISGHKSVSWYQQVLGQGPQFIFQYYEKEERGRGNFPDRFSARQFPNYSSELNVNALLLGDSALYLCASSDKTGQGYEQYFGPGTRLTVT.

V usage is TRBV7-9 and J usage is TRBJ1-5; maybe TRBD1 (5 bases). Trimming took 3 bases from V and 1 from J, leaving 7 bases between them. From germline, CDR1 is SEHNR and CDR2 FQNEAQ (reference sequence). The CDR3 consists of 14 residues. DNA for the CDR3: TGTGCCAGCAGCTTGGACAAAAGCAATCAGCCCCAGCATTTT. Translated: CASSLDKSNQPQHF.

V and J are TRBV6-4 and TRBJ2-1, with TRBD2 matching 10 bases. The CDR3 runs to 15 residues. CDR1 is MRHNA and CDR2 is SNTAGT in the germline V gene. V was clipped by 6 bases and J by 3 bases; unmatched bases: 5. This CDR3 reads CASRTLAGDYNEQFF. The CDR3 DNA sequence: TGTGCCAGCAGAACCCTAGCGGGAGACTACAATGAGCAGTTCTTC.

The chain recombines TRBV7-2 with TRBJ2-5; TRBD2 matches 8 bases. This CDR3 spans 14 amino acids. V shed 2 bases and J 9 bases; nucleotides not matched to a gene: 8. Germline V gene sequence: CDR1 SGHTA, CDR2 FQGNSA. As DNA, the CDR3 is TGTGCCAGCAGCTTACGGGAGGGGGGTAGGGCCCAGTACTTC. This sequence encodes CASSLREGGRAQYF.

This chain joins TRBV10-3 and TRBJ1-4, with D uncertain. The CDR3 extends over 15 amino acids. Trimming stripped 0 bases from V and 4 bases from J, with 9 bases between. Germline V gene sequence: CDR1 ENHRY, CDR2 SYGVKD. Here the CDR3 reads CAISESGEVNEKLFF. DNA of the CDR3: TGTGCCATCAGTGAGTCCGGAGAGGTTAATGAAAAACTGTTTTTT.

The J gene is TRBJ2-2, the V gene TRBV7-2; D possibly corresponds to TRBD2 (5 bases). CDR1 SGHTA and CDR2 FQGNSA come from the germline V gene. The CDR3 sequence is 13 residues long. Trimming left V 5 bases short and J 7 bases short, with 11 bases between. The CDR3 nucleotides read TGTGCCAGCAGCCCCAGGACTTTCGGGGAGCTGTTTTTT. Protein product: CASSPRTFGELFF. The whole variable domain, remainder taken from reference TRBV7-2 and TRBJ2-2, is GAGVSQSPSNKVTEKGKDVELRCDPISGHTALYWYRQSLGQGLEFLIYFQGNSAPDKSGLPSDRFSAERTGGSVSTLTIQRTQQEDSAVYLCASSPRTFGELFFGEGSRLTVL.

The CDR3 DNA sequence: TGCGCCAGCACCAGGACAGGCCTGGGAGGTAATCAGCCCCAGCATTTT. It translates to CASTRTGLGGNQPQHF. The chain has TRBV4-1 and TRBJ1-5; 7 positions agree with TRBD1. CDR1 and CDR2 from the germline V gene are MGHRA and YSYEKL. The V segment lost 7 bases and the J segment 4 bases; nucleotides outside the gene matches: 13. The CDR3 has 16 residues.

The chain joins TRBV18 to TRBJ2-5, with 9 bases identical to TRBD1. Germline loops: CDR1 KGHSH, CDR2 LQKENI. The CDR3 runs to 16 residues. V dropped 4 bases and J dropped 5; count of bases not matched to a gene: 11. CDR3 protein: CASSQYWDRVLETQYF. The CDR3 nucleotides are TGTGCCAGCTCACAATACTGGGACAGGGTTTTGGAGACCCAGTACTTC. Together with reference TRBV18 and TRBJ2-5, the CDR3 gives the full variable domain: NAGVMQNPRHLVRRRGQEARLRCSPMKGHSHVYWYRQLPEEGLKFMVYLQKENIIDESGMPKERFSAEFPKEGPSILRIQQVVRGDSAAYFCASSQYWDRVLETQYFGPGTRLLVL.

The V and J genes are TRBV19 and TRBJ1-5; 7 nucleotides match TRBD1. There are 18 residues in the CDR3. With V trimmed by 4 bases and J by 0 bases, 12 bases remained unmatched. Germline CDR1 is LNHDA and CDR2 is SQIVND (reference sequence). The CDR3 coding sequence is TGTGCCAGTAGTAGAGGACAGGTCGAGGGGCTTAGCAATCAGCCCCAGCATTTT. As protein: CASSRGQVEGLSNQPQHF. The full variable domain, with the rest looked up from reference TRBV19 and TRBJ1-5, is DGGITQSPKYLFRKEGQNVTLSCEQNLNHDAMYWYRQDPGQGLRLIYYSQIVNDFQKGDIAEGYSVSREKKESFPLTVTSAQKNPTAFYLCASSRGQVEGLSNQPQHFGDGTRLSIL.

The chain has TRBV11-2 and TRBJ1-2, with a tentative D call TRBD1 (6 bases). Germline V CDR1 and CDR2: SGHAT, FQNNGV. The CDR3 contains 14 residues. Between the trimmed V and J ends, which lost 1 base and 8 bases, there was a span of 14 bases. For the CDR3, the DNA is TGTGCCAGCAGCTTAGGTGGGGGGCAAGCAGGCTACACCTTC. It codes for CASSLGGGQAGYTF.

J is TRBJ2-1 and V is TRBV29-1, with TRBD2 as a possible D gene (6 bases). The V gene's germline CDR1 is SQVTM and CDR2 ANQGSEA. V gave up 5 bases and J gave up 0 bases, with 11 bases separating them. The CDR3 runs to 14 residues. Here the CDR3 DNA reads TGCAGCGTTCGGGACTCGATCTCCTACAATGAGCAGTTCTTC. Translation: CSVRDSISYNEQFF.

J is TRBJ1-1 and V is TRBV11-2, with a possible D match to TRBD1 (5 bases). Per the germline V gene, CDR1 is SGHAT and CDR2 is FQNNGV. This CDR3 comprises 14 residues. With 5 bases removed from V and 4 bases from J, the gap between germline ends came to 14 bases. The chain's CDR3 is CASSENGGGTEAFF. The CDR3 DNA reads as TGTGCCAGCAGCGAAAACGGGGGTGGCACTGAAGCTTTCTTT. Together with reference TRBV11-2 and TRBJ1-1, the CDR3 gives the full variable domain: EAGVAQSPRYKIIEKRQSVAFWCNPISGHATLYWYQQILGQGPKLLIQFQNNGVVDDSQLPKDRFSAERLKGVDSTLKIQPAKLEDSAVYLCASSENGGGTEAFFGQGTRLTVV.

The chain links TRBV9 to TRBJ1-5, with D uncertain. This CDR3 spans 15 amino acids. Trimming took off 0 bases at V and 1 base at J, with 8 bases between the two ends. The germline V gene has CDR1 SGDLS and CDR2 YYNGEE. The CDR3 nucleotides are TGTGCCAGCAGCGTAGATATGTCGAGCAATCAGCCCCAGCATTTT. Translation gives CASSVDMSSNQPQHF.

The rearrangement joins TRBV7-8 to TRBJ2-3; maybe TRBD2 (7 bases). CDR1 and CDR2 from the germline V gene are SGHVS and FQNEAQ. V was shortened by 7 bases and J by 5 bases, with 19 bases between the two germline ends. CDR3 length: 15 residues. Here the CDR3 DNA reads TGTGCCAGCACCGAGGGGGGGTTGAGTGTAGATACGCAGTATTTT. Its protein is CASTEGGLSVDTQYF.

This chain links TRBV9 with TRBJ2-1; 9 bases are a match to TRBD2. The CDR3 loop spans 14 amino acids. Trimming cost V 4 bases and J 6 bases; bases outside gene matches: 5. In germline, CDR1 is SGDLS, CDR2 YYNGEE. The CDR3 is CASSSRTSVNEQFF. CDR3 coding DNA: TGTGCCAGCAGCTCCCGGACTAGCGTCAATGAGCAGTTCTTC. Looking up the rest from reference TRBV9 and TRBJ2-1 gives the full variable domain: DSGVTQTPKHLITATGQRVTLRCSPRSGDLSVYWYQQSLDQGLQFLIQYYNGEERAKGNILERFSAQQFPDLHSELNLSSLELGDSALYFCASSSRTSVNEQFFGPGTRLTVL.

This clone was observed once. The gene calls are TRBV18 and TRBJ2-2; no definite D call. Germline CDR1 reads KGHSH; CDR2 reads LQKENI. This CDR3 has 12 residues. V was trimmed by 2 bases and J by 4 bases, leaving 2 bases between them. CDR3 nucleotide sequence: TGTGCCAGCTCACCATTCACCGGGGAGCTGTTTTTT. Its protein product is CASSPFTGELFF.

The chain couples TRBV28 to TRBJ1-1, with D maybe TRBD1 (5 bases). V gave up 0 bases and J gave up 1 base, with 6 bases separating them. This CDR3 has 14 amino acids. Per the germline V gene, CDR1 is MDHEN and CDR2 is SYDVKM. The CDR3 coding sequence is TGTGCCAGCAGTTTATGGGGGGGGAACACTGAAGCTTTCTTT. It codes for CASSLWGGNTEAFF. The whole variable domain, filled in from reference TRBV28 and TRBJ1-1, reads DVKVTQSSRYLVKRTGEKVFLECVQDMDHENMFWYRQDPGLGLRLIYFSYDVKMKEKGDIPEGYSVSREKKERFSLILESASTNQTSMYLCASSLWGGNTEAFFGQGTRLTVV.

This clone appeared a single time. The gene calls are TRBV11-2 and TRBJ2-1; maybe TRBD1 (6 bases). The CDR3 totals 15 residues. Germline V gives CDR1 SGHAT, CDR2 FQNNGV. Trimming stripped 4 bases from V and 4 bases from J, with 14 bases between. CDR3 in DNA: TGTGCCAGCAGCTCCCGGGACATCTTTTACAATGAGCAGTTCTTC. As protein: CASSSRDIFYNEQFF. Filled out from reference TRBV11-2 and TRBJ2-1, the complete variable domain reads EAGVAQSPRYKIIEKRQSVAFWCNPISGHATLYWYQQILGQGPKLLIQFQNNGVVDDSQLPKDRFSAERLKGVDSTLKIQPAKLEDSAVYLCASSSRDIFYNEQFFGPGTRLTVL.

The chain uses TRBV5-1 and TRBJ2-4; TRBD2 is a possible D gene (5 bases). The germline gives CDR1 SGHRS, CDR2 YFSETQ. Trimming cost V 3 bases and J 1 base, with 11 bases left between them. This CDR3 is built from 15 residues. DNA for the CDR3: TGCGCCAGCAGCTCCTACTCGGGGGCCAAAAACATTCAGTACTTC. Translated: CASSSYSGAKNIQYF.

This chain connects TRBV19 to TRBJ2-6; D may match TRBD1 or TRBD2 (5 bases each). Trimming left V 5 bases short and J 1 base short, with 15 bases between. The CDR3 sequence is 17 residues long. The germline CDR1 and CDR2 sequences are LNHDA and SQIVND (reference sequence). CDR3 sequence reads: CASSLVRGDSGANVLTF. The DNA for the CDR3 is TGTGCCAGTAGTCTCGTCCGGGGCGATTCTGGGGCCAACGTCCTGACTTTC.

V and J are TRBV30 and TRBJ1-2; the D is unclear. The CDR3 runs to 14 residues. From germline, CDR1 is GTSNPN and CDR2 SVGIG (reference sequence). Trimming cost V 0 bases and J 4 bases, with 12 bases left between them. As DNA, the CDR3 is TGTGCCTGGAGTGTAACTGGGTTCGGCTATGGCTACACCTTC. Its translation: CAWSVTGFGYGYTF.

This clone occurred once. The chain carries TRBV28 and TRBJ1-2, with 9 positions matching TRBD1. The V and J ends lost 3 bases and 6 bases, in that order; junction bases with no gene match: 5. CDR1 and CDR2 (germline): MDHEN, SYDVKM. This CDR3 is 14 amino acids long. The CDR3 bases are TGTGCCAGCAGTTTTGTCGGGACAGGGAATGGCTACACCTTC. Protein product: CASSFVGTGNGYTF.

V is TRBV5-1 and J is TRBJ2-5; D is ambiguous. V gave up 3 bases and J gave up 5 bases, with 20 bases separating them. The CDR3 consists of 16 residues. In germline, CDR1 is SGHRS, CDR2 YFSETQ. The CDR3 nucleotides are TGCGCCAGCAGCTCTCGGTGGCCGATCGGATCGGAGACCCAGTACTTC. This translates into CASSSRWPIGSETQYF.

J is TRBJ2-2 and V is TRBV20-1; D possibly corresponds to TRBD1 (5 bases). Trimming cost V 2 bases and J 7 bases, with 5 bases left between them. This CDR3 region has 11 residues. Per the germline V gene, CDR1 is DFQATT and CDR2 is SNEGSKA (reference sequence). Here the CDR3 DNA reads TGCAGTGCTAGAAGGGGCGGGGAGCTGTTTTTT. This gives the protein CSARRGGELFF.

CDR3 loop: CASSSLDRDYEQYF. CDR3 nucleotides: TGTGCCAGCAGTTCGCTGGACAGGGACTACGAGCAGTACTTC. The rearrangement joins TRBV6-6 to TRBJ2-7; 8 bases are a match to TRBD1. The trim removed 4 bases at V and 3 bases at J, leaving 5 bases unmatched. This CDR3 region has 14 residues. Per the germline V gene, CDR1 is MNHNY and CDR2 is SVGAGI (reference sequence).

The chain combines TRBV28 with TRBJ2-2, with D unclear. The CDR3 length is 15 residues. Germline V gives CDR1 MDHEN, CDR2 SYDVKM. Deletions cut 3 bases from V and 1 base from J, with 9 bases between. The chain's CDR3 is CASSFRAQNTGELFF. The DNA of the CDR3 is TGTGCCAGCAGTTTTCGGGCCCAGAACACCGGGGAGCTGTTTTTT.

J is TRBJ1-3 and V is TRBV5-1; D is unclear. Trimming took off 0 bases at V and 3 bases at J, with 4 bases between the two ends. The CDR3 runs to 13 residues. The germline gives CDR1 SGHRS, CDR2 YFSETQ. The CDR3 coding sequence is TGCGCCAGCAGCTTGGACATTGGAAACACCATATATTTT. This gives the protein CASSLDIGNTIYF.

The V call is TRBV28, the J call TRBJ2-7; TRBD2 matches 9 bases. This CDR3 has 15 residues. Germline CDR1 is MDHEN and CDR2 is SYDVKM. With V trimmed by 4 bases and J by 2 bases, 6 bases remained unmatched. The CDR3, as DNA: TGTGCCAGCAGTTCCTTAGCGGGAGCACCCTACGAGCAGTACTTC. Its protein product is CASSSLAGAPYEQYF.

The chain combines TRBV6-5 with TRBJ2-7; weak D call: TRBD2 (5 bases). Per germline, CDR1 MNHEY and CDR2 SVGAGI. The CDR3 runs 15 residues. Trimming removed 6 bases at V and 5 bases at J, with 20 bases between. CDR3 residues: CASRTTTTGVHEQYF. CDR3 nucleotides: TGTGCCAGCAGAACCACGACTACTGGGGTCCACGAGCAGTACTTC.